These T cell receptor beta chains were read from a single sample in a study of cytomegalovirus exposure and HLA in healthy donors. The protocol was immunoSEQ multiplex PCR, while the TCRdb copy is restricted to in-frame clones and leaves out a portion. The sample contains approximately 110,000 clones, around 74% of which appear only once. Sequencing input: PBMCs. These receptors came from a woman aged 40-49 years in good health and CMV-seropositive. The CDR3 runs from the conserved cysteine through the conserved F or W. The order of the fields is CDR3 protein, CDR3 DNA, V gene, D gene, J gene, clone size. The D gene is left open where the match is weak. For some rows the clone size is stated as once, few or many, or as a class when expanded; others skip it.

CDR3aa: CASSPLRGGNQPQHF
CDR3nt: TGCGCCAGCAGCCCCCTGAGGGGGGGGAACCAGCCCCAGCATTTT
v_gene: TRBV4-1
d_gene: NA
j_gene: TRBJ1-5
abundance: NA

CDR3aa: CASSGRERPSYEQYF
CDR3nt: TGTGCCAGCAGCGGACGGGAGCGCCCCTCCTACGAGCAGTACTTC
v_gene: TRBV7-9
d_gene: NA
j_gene: TRBJ2-7
abundance: NA

CDR3aa: CASSWAFTDTQYF
CDR3nt: TGTGCCAGCAGTTGGGCGTTCACAGATACGCAGTATTTT
v_gene: TRBV6-1
d_gene: NA
j_gene: TRBJ2-3
abundance: NA

CDR3aa: CASSLGASNYGYTF
CDR3nt: TGTGCCAGCAGCTTGGGCGCTTCCAACTATGGCTACACCTTC
v_gene: TRBV5-5
d_gene: NA
j_gene: TRBJ1-2
abundance: once

CDR3aa: CASSLTGKNTGELFF
CDR3nt: TGTGCCAGCAGCTTAACAGGGAAGAACACCGGGGAGCTGTTTTTT
v_gene: TRBV21-1
d_gene: NA
j_gene: TRBJ2-2
abundance: NA

CDR3aa: CASSFLGPEPNQPQHF
CDR3nt: TGTGCCAGCAGTTTCCTTGGGCCGGAACCCAATCAGCCCCAGCATTTT
v_gene: TRBV28
d_gene: NA
j_gene: TRBJ1-5
abundance: few

CDR3aa: CASIGQRTFSYEQYF
CDR3nt: TGTGCCAGCATAGGACAGCGGACGTTCTCCTACGAGCAGTACTTC
v_gene: TRBV28
d_gene: NA
j_gene: TRBJ2-7
abundance: NA

CDR3aa: CASSQRTGANTGELFF
CDR3nt: TGCGCCAGCAGCCAACGGACAGGGGCGAACACCGGGGAGCTGTTTTTT
v_gene: TRBV4-1
d_gene: TRBD1
j_gene: TRBJ2-2
abundance: NA

CDR3aa: CASSPLQPKNEQFF
CDR3nt: TGTGCCAGCAGCCCTTTACAACCGAAGAATGAGCAGTTCTTC
v_gene: TRBV7-2
d_gene: NA
j_gene: TRBJ2-1
abundance: few

CDR3aa: CASSLRGSINYGYTF
CDR3nt: TGTGCCAGCAGTTTAAGGGGCAGCATTAACTATGGCTACACCTTC
v_gene: TRBV27
d_gene: NA
j_gene: TRBJ1-2
abundance: NA

CDR3aa: CASSPRWDSNYGYTF
CDR3nt: TGTGCCAGCAGCCCGCGTTGGGACAGTAACTATGGCTACACCTTC
v_gene: TRBV5-5
d_gene: TRBD1
j_gene: TRBJ1-2
abundance: NA

CDR3aa: CASSLANGGIGAFF
CDR3nt: TGTGCCAGCAGCTTAGCAAACGGGGGGATAGGAGCTTTCTTT
v_gene: TRBV7-2
d_gene: NA
j_gene: TRBJ1-1
abundance: NA

CDR3aa: CASSSEQGTGELFF
CDR3nt: TGTGCCAGCAGCTCAGAACAGGGGACCGGGGAGCTGTTTTTT
v_gene: TRBV5-6
d_gene: TRBD1
j_gene: TRBJ2-2
abundance: NA

CDR3aa: CASSPYPDRGDQPQHF
CDR3nt: TGTGCCAGCAGTCCCTATCCCGACAGGGGAGATCAGCCCCAGCATTTT
v_gene: TRBV28
d_gene: TRBD1
j_gene: TRBJ1-5
abundance: NA

CDR3aa: CASRSIQENTEAFF
CDR3nt: TGTGCCAGCCGCAGTATCCAGGAGAACACTGAAGCTTTCTTT
v_gene: TRBV6-5
d_gene: NA
j_gene: TRBJ1-1
abundance: NA

CDR3aa: CASSLWRTGGYEQYF
CDR3nt: TGTGCCAGCAGTTTATGGAGGACAGGGGGGTACGAGCAGTACTTC
v_gene: TRBV28
d_gene: TRBD1
j_gene: TRBJ2-7
abundance: NA

CDR3aa: CASERDLMVNTEAFF
CDR3nt: TGTGCCAGCGAGAGGGATCTCATGGTGAACACTGAAGCTTTCTTT
v_gene: TRBV28
d_gene: NA
j_gene: TRBJ1-1
abundance: NA

CDR3aa: CSVQGLDNEQFF
CDR3nt: TGCAGCGTACAGGGACTAGACAATGAGCAGTTCTTC
v_gene: TRBV29-1
d_gene: TRBD2
j_gene: TRBJ2-1
abundance: NA

CDR3aa: CASPGSGGAGTQYF
CDR3nt: TGTGCCAGCCCAGGGAGCGGGGGGGCGGGTACGCAGTATTTT
v_gene: TRBV6-1
d_gene: TRBD2
j_gene: TRBJ2-3
abundance: once

CDR3aa: CASSRLGDETQYF
CDR3nt: TGTGCCAGCAGCCGACTAGGGGATGAGACCCAGTACTTC
v_gene: TRBV7-8
d_gene: NA
j_gene: TRBJ2-5
abundance: few

CDR3aa: CASRQTLAQTYEQYF
CDR3nt: TGTGCCAGCAGACAAACCCTGGCCCAGACCTACGAGCAGTACTTC
v_gene: TRBV6-5
d_gene: NA
j_gene: TRBJ2-7
abundance: NA

CDR3aa: CASSDDRGGSGELFF
CDR3nt: TGTGCCAGCAGTGATGACAGGGGAGGGAGCGGGGAGCTGTTTTTT
v_gene: TRBV25-1
d_gene: NA
j_gene: TRBJ2-2
abundance: NA

CDR3aa: CAIPLGDSYLVGYGYTF
CDR3nt: TGTGCCATACCACTAGGGGACTCTTACTTAGTAGGCTATGGCTACACCTTC
v_gene: TRBV2
d_gene: NA
j_gene: TRBJ1-2
abundance: once

CDR3aa: CASSLDGLGEETQYF
CDR3nt: TGTGCCAGCAGCTTGGACGGACTAGGGGAGGAGACCCAGTACTTC
v_gene: TRBV5-4
d_gene: TRBD2
j_gene: TRBJ2-5
abundance: few

CDR3aa: CASYTGSTEAFF
CDR3nt: TGTGCCAGCTACACAGGGTCCACTGAAGCTTTCTTT
v_gene: TRBV27
d_gene: NA
j_gene: TRBJ1-1
abundance: NA

CDR3aa: CASSFNLRRGGNEQFF
CDR3nt: TGTGCCAGCAGCTTCAATCTGCGCAGGGGCGGCAATGAGCAGTTCTTC
v_gene: TRBV7-6
d_gene: NA
j_gene: TRBJ2-1
abundance: NA

CDR3aa: CASSLGPVRGTEAFF
CDR3nt: TGTGCCAGCAGCTTAGGTCCGGTCAGGGGGACTGAAGCTTTCTTT
v_gene: TRBV7-9
d_gene: TRBD1
j_gene: TRBJ1-1
abundance: NA

CDR3aa: CASSLGSGINEKLFF
CDR3nt: TGTGCCAGCAGCTTAGGTTCGGGGATTAATGAAAAACTGTTTTTT
v_gene: TRBV7-6
d_gene: NA
j_gene: TRBJ1-4
abundance: NA

CDR3aa: CASSLPQGKETQYF
CDR3nt: TGTGCCAGCAGCTTACCACAGGGGAAAGAGACCCAGTACTTC
v_gene: TRBV7-8
d_gene: TRBD1
j_gene: TRBJ2-5
abundance: NA

CDR3aa: CASSWGTGWGTEAFF
CDR3nt: TGTGCCAGCAGTTGGGGGACAGGCTGGGGTACTGAAGCTTTCTTT
v_gene: TRBV27
d_gene: TRBD1
j_gene: TRBJ1-1
abundance: NA

CDR3aa: CAILGDAYEQYF
CDR3nt: TGTGCCATCCTGGGCGACGCCTACGAGCAGTACTTC
v_gene: TRBV10-3
d_gene: NA
j_gene: TRBJ2-7
abundance: few

CDR3aa: CSVGTGGSRMNTEAFF
CDR3nt: TGCAGCGTCGGGACAGGGGGCTCCCGGATGAACACTGAAGCTTTCTTT
v_gene: TRBV29-1
d_gene: TRBD1
j_gene: TRBJ1-1
abundance: NA

CDR3aa: CASSFDHQGEQYF
CDR3nt: TGCGCCAGCAGCTTTGACCACCAGGGCGAGCAGTACTTC
v_gene: TRBV5-1
d_gene: NA
j_gene: TRBJ2-7
abundance: NA

CDR3aa: CASSLTGMSEKLFF
CDR3nt: TGTGCCAGCAGCCTGACAGGGATGAGCGAAAAACTGTTTTTT
v_gene: TRBV27
d_gene: TRBD1
j_gene: TRBJ1-4
abundance: once

CDR3aa: CASRGASGTDTNYGYTF
CDR3nt: TGTGCCAGCAGAGGAGCCTCTGGGACTGATACTAACTATGGCTACACCTTC
v_gene: TRBV13
d_gene: NA
j_gene: TRBJ1-2
abundance: NA

CDR3aa: CAISELDGHNQPQHF
CDR3nt: TGTGCCATCAGTGAGTTAGACGGACACAATCAGCCCCAGCATTTT
v_gene: TRBV10-3
d_gene: NA
j_gene: TRBJ1-5
abundance: NA

CDR3aa: CASSLGSGGGADTQYF
CDR3nt: TGTGCCAGCAGTCTTGGTAGCGGAGGGGGGGCAGATACGCAGTATTTT
v_gene: TRBV28
d_gene: NA
j_gene: TRBJ2-3
abundance: NA

CDR3aa: CASSYTRRGGGNTIYF
CDR3nt: TGTGCCAGCAGTTACACACGGCGGGGTGGTGGAAACACCATATATTTT
v_gene: TRBV6-5
d_gene: NA
j_gene: TRBJ1-3
abundance: NA

CDR3aa: CASSWLAGGGNEQFF
CDR3nt: TGCGCCAGCAGCTGGCTAGCGGGAGGGGGGAATGAGCAGTTCTTC
v_gene: TRBV4-1
d_gene: TRBD2
j_gene: TRBJ2-1
abundance: once

CDR3aa: CASSPRTGWMNTEAFF
CDR3nt: TGTGCCAGCAGCCCACGGACAGGGTGGATGAACACTGAAGCTTTCTTT
v_gene: TRBV7-2
d_gene: TRBD1
j_gene: TRBJ1-1
abundance: NA

CDR3aa: CASSDSWGRNEKLFF
CDR3nt: TGTGCCAGCAGTGATAGCTGGGGGCGTAATGAAAAACTGTTTTTT
v_gene: TRBV6-1
d_gene: NA
j_gene: TRBJ1-4
abundance: NA

CDR3aa: CASSLNVQGSGNTIYF
CDR3nt: TGTGCCAGCAGTTTAAATGTCCAGGGCTCTGGAAACACCATATATTTT
v_gene: TRBV28
d_gene: NA
j_gene: TRBJ1-3
abundance: NA

CDR3aa: CASDRWGDREIYGYTF
CDR3nt: TGTGCCAGCGATCGGTGGGGGGACAGAGAAATCTATGGCTACACCTTC
v_gene: TRBV11-2
d_gene: TRBD1
j_gene: TRBJ1-2
abundance: NA